Described below is a single T cell receptor beta chain sequence and its context. Its specificity is unknown. Germline V gives CDR1 SGHTA, CDR2 FQGNSA. This CDR3 comprises 12 residues. The germline V and J ends were trimmed by 5 bases and 8 bases, with 12 bases remaining between them. Cultured CD4+ T cell DNA was sequenced using the Oncomine TCR Beta short-read assay. TCRdb called the PCR reads again in MiXCR, with one record for every CDR3 protein. The sample gives 2,500 to 3,500 distinct CDR3 sequences, approximately 87% of which show up once; less than 40% is in the top ten. Described treatment: 10-day PBMC culture with coronavirus spike peptide pools or control peptides (ViraFEST assay). This specimen belongs to a study of vaccination and CD4 T cells after COVID-19. Study in general: The post-vaccine samples came a median 72 days after dose two (range 14 to 241). Cells were stimulated with overlapping spike peptide pools from SARS-CoV-2, HCoV-NL63, HCoV-OC43 and HCoV-229E.

The chain carries TRBV7-2 and TRBJ1-2, with D perhaps matching TRBD1 (5 bases). The TCR sequence derives from a human donor who had recovered from COVID-19. Sequencing was performed on CD4+ T cells from blood, cultured in vitro. CDR3 sequence: CASSPRAEGYTF. The CDR3 DNA sequence: TGTGCCAGCAGCCCCAGGGCGGAGGGCTACACCTTC.